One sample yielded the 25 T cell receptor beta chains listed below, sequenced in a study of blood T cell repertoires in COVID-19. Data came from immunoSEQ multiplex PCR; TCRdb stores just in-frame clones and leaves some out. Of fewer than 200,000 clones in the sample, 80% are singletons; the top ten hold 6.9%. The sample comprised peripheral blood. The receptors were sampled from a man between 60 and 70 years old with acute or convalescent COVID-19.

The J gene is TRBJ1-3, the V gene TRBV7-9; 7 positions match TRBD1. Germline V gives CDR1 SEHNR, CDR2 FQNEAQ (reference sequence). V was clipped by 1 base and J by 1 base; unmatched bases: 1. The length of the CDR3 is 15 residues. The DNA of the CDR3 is TGTGCCAGCAGCTTAGGGGGACAGTCTGGAAACACCATATATTTT. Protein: CASSLGGQSGNTIYF.

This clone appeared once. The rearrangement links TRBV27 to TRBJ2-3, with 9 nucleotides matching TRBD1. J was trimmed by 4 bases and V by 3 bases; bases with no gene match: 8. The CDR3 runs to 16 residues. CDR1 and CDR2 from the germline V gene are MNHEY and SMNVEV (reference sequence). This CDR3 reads CASSFTGTGYSDTQYF. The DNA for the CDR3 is TGTGCCAGCAGTTTTACCGGGACAGGGTACTCAGATACGCAGTATTTT.

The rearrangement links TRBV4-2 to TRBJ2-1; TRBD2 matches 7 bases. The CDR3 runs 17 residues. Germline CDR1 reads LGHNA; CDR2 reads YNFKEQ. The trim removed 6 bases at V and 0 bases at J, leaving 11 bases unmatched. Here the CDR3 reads CASSQTYGGSSYNEQFF. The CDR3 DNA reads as TGTGCCAGCAGTCAAACATACGGGGGGAGCTCCTACAATGAGCAGTTCTTC.

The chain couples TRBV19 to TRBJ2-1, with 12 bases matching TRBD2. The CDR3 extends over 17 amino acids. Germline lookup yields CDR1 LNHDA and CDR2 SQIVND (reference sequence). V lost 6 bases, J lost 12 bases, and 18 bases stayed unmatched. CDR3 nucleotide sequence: TGTGCCAGTAGATCACCTAGTCCTAGCGGGAGGGGAGTGGGGCAGTTCTTC. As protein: CASRSPSPSGRGVGQFF. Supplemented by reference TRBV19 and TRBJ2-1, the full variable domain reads DGGITQSPKYLFRKEGQNVTLSCEQNLNHDAMYWYRQDPGQGLRLIYYSQIVNDFQKGDIAEGYSVSREKKESFPLTVTSAQKNPTAFYLCASRSPSPSGRGVGQFFGPGTRLTVL.

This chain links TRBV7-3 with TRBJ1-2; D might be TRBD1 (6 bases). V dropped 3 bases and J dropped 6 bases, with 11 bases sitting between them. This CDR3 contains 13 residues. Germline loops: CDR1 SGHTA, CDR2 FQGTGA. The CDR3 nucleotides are TGTGCCAGCAGCTTTAACAGGGTAGATGGCTACACCTTC. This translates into CASSFNRVDGYTF.

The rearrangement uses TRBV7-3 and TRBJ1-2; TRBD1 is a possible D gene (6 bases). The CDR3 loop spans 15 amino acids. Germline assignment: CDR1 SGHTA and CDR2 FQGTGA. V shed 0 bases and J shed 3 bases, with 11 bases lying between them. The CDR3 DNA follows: TGTGCCAGCAGCTTAACTGGACAGCTCGACTATGGCTACACCTTC. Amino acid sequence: CASSLTGQLDYGYTF.

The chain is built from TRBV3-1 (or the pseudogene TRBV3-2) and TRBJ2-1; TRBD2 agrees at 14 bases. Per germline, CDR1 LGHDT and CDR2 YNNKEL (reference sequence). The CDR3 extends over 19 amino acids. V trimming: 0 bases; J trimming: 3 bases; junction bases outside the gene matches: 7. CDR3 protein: CASSQDPGTSGSFYNEQFF. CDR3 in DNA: TGTGCCAGCAGCCAAGATCCCGGGACTAGCGGGAGTTTCTACAATGAGCAGTTCTTC.

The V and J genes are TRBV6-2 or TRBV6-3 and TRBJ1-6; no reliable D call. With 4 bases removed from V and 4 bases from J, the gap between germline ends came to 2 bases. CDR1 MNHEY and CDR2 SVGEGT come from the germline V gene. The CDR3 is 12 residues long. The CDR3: CASSLYNSPLHF. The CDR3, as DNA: TGTGCCAGCAGTTTATATAATTCACCCCTCCACTTT.

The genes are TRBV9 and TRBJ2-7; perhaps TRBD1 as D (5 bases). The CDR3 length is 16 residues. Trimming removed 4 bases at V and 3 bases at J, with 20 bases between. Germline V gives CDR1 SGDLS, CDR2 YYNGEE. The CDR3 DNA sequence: TGTGCCAGCAGCCCGAGGTCCAGCAGGGCATACTACGAGCAGTACTTC. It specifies CASSPRSSRAYYEQYF. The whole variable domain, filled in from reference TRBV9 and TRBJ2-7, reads DSGVTQTPKHLITATGQRVTLRCSPRSGDLSVYWYQQSLDQGLQFLIQYYNGEERAKGNILERFSAQQFPDLHSELNLSSLELGDSALYFCASSPRSSRAYYEQYFGPGTRLTVT.

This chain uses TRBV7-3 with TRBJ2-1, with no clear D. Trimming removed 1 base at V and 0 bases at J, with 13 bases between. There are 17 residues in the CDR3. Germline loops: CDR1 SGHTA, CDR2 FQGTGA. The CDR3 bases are TGTGCCAGCAGCTTAAACCCCGGGTTTGGCTCCTACAATGAGCAGTTCTTC. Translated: CASSLNPGFGSYNEQFF.

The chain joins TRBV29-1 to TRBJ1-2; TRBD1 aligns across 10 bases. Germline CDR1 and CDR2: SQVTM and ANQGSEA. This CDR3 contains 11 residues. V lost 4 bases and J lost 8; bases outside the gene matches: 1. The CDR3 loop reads CSVGDRGGYTF. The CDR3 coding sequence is TGCAGCGTTGGGGACAGGGGAGGCTACACCTTC.

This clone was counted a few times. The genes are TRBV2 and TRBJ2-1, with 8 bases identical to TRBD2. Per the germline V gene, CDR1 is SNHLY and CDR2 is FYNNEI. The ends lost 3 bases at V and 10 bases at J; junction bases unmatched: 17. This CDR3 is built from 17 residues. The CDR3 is CASSDEKREKSRVEQFF. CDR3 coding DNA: TGTGCCAGCAGTGACGAGAAGCGGGAGAAAAGTAGAGTCGAGCAGTTCTTC. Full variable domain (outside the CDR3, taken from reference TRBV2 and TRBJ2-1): EPEVTQTPSHQVTQMGQEVILRCVPISNHLYFYWYRQILGQKVEFLVSFYNNEISEKSEIFDDQFSVERPDGSNFTLKIRSTKLEDSAMYFCASSDEKREKSRVEQFFGPGTRLTVL.

The CDR3 nucleotides read TGTGCCAAATCGAAGCGCGGGGGGCAGGAGGAGACCCAGTACTTC. Encoded protein: CAKSKRGGQEETQYF. The V and J genes are TRBV6-4 and TRBJ2-5, with 8 bases fitting TRBD2. Germline V gives CDR1 MRHNA, CDR2 SNTAGT. Trimming removed 10 bases from V and 5 bases from J; junction bases left unmatched: 15. The CDR3 length is 15 residues.

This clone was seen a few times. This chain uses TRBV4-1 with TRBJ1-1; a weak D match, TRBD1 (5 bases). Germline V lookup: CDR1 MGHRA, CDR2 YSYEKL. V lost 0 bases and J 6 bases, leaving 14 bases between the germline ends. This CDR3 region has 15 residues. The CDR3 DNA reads TGCGCCAGCAGCCAAGATCGGTACGGGGGTGCTGAAGCTTTCTTT. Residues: CASSQDRYGGAEAFF.

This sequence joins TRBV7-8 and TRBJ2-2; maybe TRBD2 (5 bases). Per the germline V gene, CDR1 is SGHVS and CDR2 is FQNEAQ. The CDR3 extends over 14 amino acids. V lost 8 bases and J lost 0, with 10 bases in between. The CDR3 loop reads CASRRTANTGELFF. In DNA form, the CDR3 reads TGTGCCAGCCGGAGGACCGCGAACACCGGGGAGCTGTTTTTT. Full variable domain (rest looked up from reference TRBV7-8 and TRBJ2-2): GAGVSQSPRYKVAKRGQDVALRCDPISGHVSLFWYQQALGQGPEFLTYFQNEAQLDKSGLPSDRFFAERPEGSVSTLKIQRTQQEDSAVYLCASRRTANTGELFFGEGSRLTVL.

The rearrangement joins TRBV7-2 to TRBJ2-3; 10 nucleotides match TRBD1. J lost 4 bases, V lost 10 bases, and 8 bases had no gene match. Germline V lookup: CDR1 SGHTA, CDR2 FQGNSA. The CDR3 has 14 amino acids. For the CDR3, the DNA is TGTGCCACCCGACGGGACAGGGGAGCAGATACGCAGTATTTT. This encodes CATRRDRGADTQYF.

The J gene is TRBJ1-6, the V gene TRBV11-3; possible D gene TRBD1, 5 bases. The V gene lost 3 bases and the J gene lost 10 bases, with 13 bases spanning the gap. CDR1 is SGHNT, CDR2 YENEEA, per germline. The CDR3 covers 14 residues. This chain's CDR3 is CASSLAGIGSPLHF. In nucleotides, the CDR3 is TGTGCCAGCAGCTTGGCAGGGATCGGATCACCCCTCCACTTT. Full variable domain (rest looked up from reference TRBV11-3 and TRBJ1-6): EAGVVQSPRYKIIEKKQPVAFWCNPISGHNTLYWYLQNLGQGPELLIRYENEEAVDDSQLPKDRFSAERLKGVDSTLKIQPAELGDSAVYLCASSLAGIGSPLHFGNGTRLTVT.

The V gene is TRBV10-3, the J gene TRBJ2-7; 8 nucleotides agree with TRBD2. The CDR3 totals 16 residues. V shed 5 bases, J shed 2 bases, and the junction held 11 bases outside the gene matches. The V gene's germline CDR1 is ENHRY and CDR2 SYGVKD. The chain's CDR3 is CAISPPKREKAYEQYF. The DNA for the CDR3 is TGTGCCATCAGTCCGCCCAAGCGGGAGAAAGCCTACGAGCAGTACTTC.

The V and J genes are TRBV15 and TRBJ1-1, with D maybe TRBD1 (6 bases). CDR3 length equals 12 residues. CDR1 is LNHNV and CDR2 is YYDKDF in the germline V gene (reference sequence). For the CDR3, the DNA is TGTGCTACCGGGGACACTAACACTGAAGCTTTCTTT. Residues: CATGDTNTEAFF.

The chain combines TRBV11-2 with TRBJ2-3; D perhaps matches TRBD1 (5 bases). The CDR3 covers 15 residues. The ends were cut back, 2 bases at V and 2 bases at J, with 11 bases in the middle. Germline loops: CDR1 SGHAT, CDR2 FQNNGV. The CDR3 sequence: CASSLTGRITDTQYF. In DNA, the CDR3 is TGTGCCAGCAGCTTAACAGGACGGATCACAGATACGCAGTATTTT.

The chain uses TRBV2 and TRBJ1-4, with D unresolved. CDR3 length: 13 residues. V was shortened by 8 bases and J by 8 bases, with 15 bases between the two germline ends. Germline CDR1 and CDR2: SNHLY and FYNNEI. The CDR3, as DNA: TGTGCCAGCTCGCGACAAGGATCCGAAAAACTGTTTTTT. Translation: CASSRQGSEKLFF.

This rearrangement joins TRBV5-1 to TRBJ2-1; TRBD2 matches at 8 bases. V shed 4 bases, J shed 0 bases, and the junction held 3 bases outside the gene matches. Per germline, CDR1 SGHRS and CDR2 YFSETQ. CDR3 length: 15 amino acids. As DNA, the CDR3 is TGCGCCAGCAGCACCAGCGGGAGCTCCTACAATGAGCAGTTCTTC. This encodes CASSTSGSSYNEQFF.

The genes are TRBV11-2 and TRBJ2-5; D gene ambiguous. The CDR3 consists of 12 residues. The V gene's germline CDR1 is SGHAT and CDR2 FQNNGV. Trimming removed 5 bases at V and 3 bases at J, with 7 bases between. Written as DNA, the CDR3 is TGTGCCAGCAGCCTAAACGAAGAGACCCAGTACTTC. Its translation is CASSLNEETQYF.

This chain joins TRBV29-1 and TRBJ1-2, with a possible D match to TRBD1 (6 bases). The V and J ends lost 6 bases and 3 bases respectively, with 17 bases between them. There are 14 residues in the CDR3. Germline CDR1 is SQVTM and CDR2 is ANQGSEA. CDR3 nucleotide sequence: TGCAGCGTCTACACAGGGAGCTCGGACTATGGCTACACCTTC. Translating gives CSVYTGSSDYGYTF.

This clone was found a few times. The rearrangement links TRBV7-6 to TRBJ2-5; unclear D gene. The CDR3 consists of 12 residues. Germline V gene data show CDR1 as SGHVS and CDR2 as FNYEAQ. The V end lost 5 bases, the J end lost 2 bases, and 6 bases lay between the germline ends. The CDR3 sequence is CASSRTQETQYF. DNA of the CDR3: TGTGCCAGCAGCCGTACTCAAGAGACCCAGTACTTC.